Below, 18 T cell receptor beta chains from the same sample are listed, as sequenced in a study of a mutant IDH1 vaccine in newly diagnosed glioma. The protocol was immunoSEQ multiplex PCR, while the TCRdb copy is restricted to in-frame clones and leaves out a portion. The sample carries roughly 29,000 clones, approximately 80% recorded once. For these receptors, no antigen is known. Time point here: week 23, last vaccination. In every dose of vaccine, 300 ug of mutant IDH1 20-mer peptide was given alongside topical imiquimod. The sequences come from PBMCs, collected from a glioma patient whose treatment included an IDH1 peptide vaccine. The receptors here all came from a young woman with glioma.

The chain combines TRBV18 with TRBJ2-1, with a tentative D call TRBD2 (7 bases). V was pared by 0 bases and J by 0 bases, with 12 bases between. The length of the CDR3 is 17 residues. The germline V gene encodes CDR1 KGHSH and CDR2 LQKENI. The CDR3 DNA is TGTGCCAGCTCACCACCGGGAGGGGGGAGCTCCTACAATGAGCAGTTCTTC. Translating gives CASSPPGGGSSYNEQFF.

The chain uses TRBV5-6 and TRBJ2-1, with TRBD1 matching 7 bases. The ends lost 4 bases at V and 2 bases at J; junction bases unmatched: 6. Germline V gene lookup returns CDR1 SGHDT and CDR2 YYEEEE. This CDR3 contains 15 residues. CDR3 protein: CASSTQGKTYNEQFF. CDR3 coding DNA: TGTGCCAGCAGCACACAGGGGAAAACCTACAATGAGCAGTTCTTC.

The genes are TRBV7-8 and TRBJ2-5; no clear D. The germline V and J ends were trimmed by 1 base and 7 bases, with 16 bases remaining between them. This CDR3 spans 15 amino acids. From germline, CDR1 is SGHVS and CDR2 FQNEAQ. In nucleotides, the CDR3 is TGTGCCAGCAGCTTAGTTGATGGGGTGCTGGGGACCCAGTACTTC. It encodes CASSLVDGVLGTQYF.

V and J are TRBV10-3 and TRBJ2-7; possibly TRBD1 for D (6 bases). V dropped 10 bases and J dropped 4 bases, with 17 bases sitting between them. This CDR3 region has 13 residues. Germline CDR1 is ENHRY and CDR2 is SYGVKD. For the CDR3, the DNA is TGTGCCACATCCGGGACAAGTGGATACGAGCAGTACTTC. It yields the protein CATSGTSGYEQYF.

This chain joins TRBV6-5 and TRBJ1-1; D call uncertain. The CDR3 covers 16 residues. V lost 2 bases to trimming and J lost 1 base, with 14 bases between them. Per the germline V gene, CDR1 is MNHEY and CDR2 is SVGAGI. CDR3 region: CASSYGGAGTNTEAFF. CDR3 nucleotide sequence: TGTGCCAGCAGTTACGGCGGCGCGGGCACGAACACTGAAGCTTTCTTT.

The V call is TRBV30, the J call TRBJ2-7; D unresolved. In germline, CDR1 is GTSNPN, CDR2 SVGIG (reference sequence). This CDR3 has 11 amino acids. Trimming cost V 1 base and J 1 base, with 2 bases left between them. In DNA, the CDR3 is TGTGCCTGGAGTGCATCCTACGAGCAGTACTTC. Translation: CAWSASYEQYF.

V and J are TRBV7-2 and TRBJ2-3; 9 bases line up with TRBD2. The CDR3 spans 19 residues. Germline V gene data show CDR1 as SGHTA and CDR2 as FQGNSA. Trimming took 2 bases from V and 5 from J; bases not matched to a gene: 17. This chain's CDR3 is CASSLLALGLAGRGDTQYF. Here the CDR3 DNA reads TGTGCCAGCAGCTTACTTGCTTTGGGGCTAGCGGGGAGGGGAGATACGCAGTATTTT.

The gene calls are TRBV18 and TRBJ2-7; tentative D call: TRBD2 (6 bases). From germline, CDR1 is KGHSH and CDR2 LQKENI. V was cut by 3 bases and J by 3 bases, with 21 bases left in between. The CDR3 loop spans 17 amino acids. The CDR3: CASSPNLAGPGDYEQYF. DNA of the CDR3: TGTGCCAGCTCACCCAACTTGGCAGGGCCGGGGGACTACGAGCAGTACTTC.

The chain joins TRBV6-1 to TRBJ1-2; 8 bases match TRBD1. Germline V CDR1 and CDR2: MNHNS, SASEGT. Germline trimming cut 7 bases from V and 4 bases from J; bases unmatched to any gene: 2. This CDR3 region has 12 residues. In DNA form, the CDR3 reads TGTGCCAGCAACAGGGGGGTCTATGGCTACACCTTC. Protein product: CASNRGVYGYTF.

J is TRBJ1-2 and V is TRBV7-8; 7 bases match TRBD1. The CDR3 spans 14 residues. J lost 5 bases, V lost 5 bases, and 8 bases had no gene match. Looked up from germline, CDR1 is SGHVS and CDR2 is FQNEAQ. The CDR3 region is CASSDAGGGYGYTF. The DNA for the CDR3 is TGTGCCAGCAGCGACGCAGGGGGAGGGTATGGCTACACCTTC.

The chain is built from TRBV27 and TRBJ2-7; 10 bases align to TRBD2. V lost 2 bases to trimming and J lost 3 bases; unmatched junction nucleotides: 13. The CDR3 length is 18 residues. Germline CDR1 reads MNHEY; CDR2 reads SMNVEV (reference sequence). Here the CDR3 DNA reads TGTGCCAGCAGTTTAGCGGCTAGCGGGAGTACCCTAATCTACGAGCAGTACTTC. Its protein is CASSLAASGSTLIYEQYF.

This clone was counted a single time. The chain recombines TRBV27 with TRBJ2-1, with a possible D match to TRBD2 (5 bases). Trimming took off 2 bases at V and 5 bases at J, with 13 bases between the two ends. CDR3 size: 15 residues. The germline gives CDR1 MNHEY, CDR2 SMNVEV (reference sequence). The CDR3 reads CASSLKADLNNEQFF. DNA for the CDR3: TGTGCCAGCAGTTTAAAAGCGGACCTAAACAATGAGCAGTTCTTC.

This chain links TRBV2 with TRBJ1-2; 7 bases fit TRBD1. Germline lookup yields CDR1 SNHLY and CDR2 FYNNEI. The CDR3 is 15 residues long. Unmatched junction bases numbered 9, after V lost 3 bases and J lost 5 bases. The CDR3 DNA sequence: TGTGCCAGCAGTGACGGCGGAGCAGGGGGGTATGGCTACACCTTC. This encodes CASSDGGAGGYGYTF.

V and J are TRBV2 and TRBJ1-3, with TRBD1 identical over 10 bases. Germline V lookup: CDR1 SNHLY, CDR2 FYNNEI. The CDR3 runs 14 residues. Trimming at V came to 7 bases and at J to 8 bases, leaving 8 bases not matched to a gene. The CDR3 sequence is CASKGGQGPDTIYF. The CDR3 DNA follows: TGTGCCAGCAAAGGGGGACAGGGGCCGGACACCATATATTTT.

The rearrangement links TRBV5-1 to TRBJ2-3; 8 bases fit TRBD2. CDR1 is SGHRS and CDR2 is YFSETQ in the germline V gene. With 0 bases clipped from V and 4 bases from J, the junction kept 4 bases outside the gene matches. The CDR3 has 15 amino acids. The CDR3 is CASSLDTGGPDTQYF. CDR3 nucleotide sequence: TGCGCCAGCAGCTTGGACACGGGAGGGCCAGATACGCAGTATTTT.

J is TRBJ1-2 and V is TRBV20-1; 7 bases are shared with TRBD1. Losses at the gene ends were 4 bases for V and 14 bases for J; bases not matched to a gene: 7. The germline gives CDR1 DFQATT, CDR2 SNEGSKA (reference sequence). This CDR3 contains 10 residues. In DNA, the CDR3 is TGCAGTGCTACCAACAGGGGAGAGACCTTC. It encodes CSATNRGETF.

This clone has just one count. CDR3 region: CASSQHGVSSYEQYF. The CDR3 nucleotides read TGTGCCAGCAGCCAACACGGGGTAAGCTCCTACGAGCAGTACTTC. The chain joins TRBV7-2 to TRBJ2-7, with a tentative D call TRBD2 (5 bases). Trimming took off 5 bases at V and 0 bases at J, with 14 bases between the two ends. Germline lookup yields CDR1 SGHTA and CDR2 FQGNSA. This CDR3 comprises 15 residues. Variable domain in full (rest from reference TRBV7-2 and TRBJ2-7): GAGVSQSPSNKVTEKGKDVELRCDPISGHTALYWYRQSLGQGLEFLIYFQGNSAPDKSGLPSDRFSAERTGGSVSTLTIQRTQQEDSAVYLCASSQHGVSSYEQYFGPGTRLTVT.

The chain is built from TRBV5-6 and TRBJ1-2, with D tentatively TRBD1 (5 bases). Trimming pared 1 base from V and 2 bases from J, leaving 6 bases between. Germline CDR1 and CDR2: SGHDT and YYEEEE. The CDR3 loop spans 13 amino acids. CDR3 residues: CASSLPGNYGYTF. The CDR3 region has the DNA TGTGCCAGCAGCTTGCCAGGGAACTATGGCTACACCTTC.